What follows are 13 T cell receptor beta chains derived from one specimen sequenced in a study. The sorted Tregs were CD4+CD25+CD127-/low cells. TCRdb independently ran MiXCR on the 5' RACE reads; one entry per CDR3 protein. The sample shows roughly 11,000 distinct CDR3 sequences, under 35% of them seen only once. The specimen was Tregs sorted from a lymph node. The receptors derive from a female donor with breast cancer.

The chain links TRBV10-3 to TRBJ2-5; 8 positions agree with TRBD1. Germline V gene data show CDR1 as ENHRY and CDR2 as SYGVKD. V lost 2 bases and J lost 5; bases outside the gene matches: 7. This CDR3 spans 15 amino acids. The CDR3 region has the DNA TGTGCCATCAGTGAGAGGACAGGGCGACACGAGACCCAGTACTTC. Its protein is CAISERTGRHETQYF.

This clonotype was seen ten or more times. This chain links TRBV20-1 with TRBJ1-1; 7 positions agree with TRBD1. Germline CDR1 is DFQATT and CDR2 is SNEGSKA (reference sequence). The CDR3 extends over 16 amino acids. V dropped 0 bases and J dropped 0; count of bases not matched to a gene: 7. CDR3: CSARDRDRDLNTEAFF. The CDR3 bases are TGCAGTGCTAGAGACCGGGACAGAGATCTGAACACTGAAGCTTTCTTT.

V gene TRBV20-1 combines with J gene TRBJ2-5, with TRBD1 matching over 8 bases. CDR3 length: 17 residues. Per germline, CDR1 DFQATT and CDR2 SNEGSKA (reference sequence). V gave up 0 bases and J gave up 5 bases; unmatched junction bases: 14. The CDR3 loop is CSARDKVLRQGWETQYF. The CDR3 bases are TGCAGTGCTAGAGATAAGGTCCTGAGACAGGGGTGGGAGACCCAGTACTTC.

Of note for this clonotype: An end of the junction does not agree with germline; a read error may underlie this. V and J are TRBV6-1 and TRBJ1-1; D not resolved. The CDR3 is 9 amino acids. Germline V CDR1 and CDR2: MNHNS, SASEGT. This CDR3 is CTSSVEAFF. CDR3 nucleotides: TGCACCAGCAGTGTTGAAGCTTTCTTT.

This clonotype was recorded at least ten times. The chain is built from TRBV5-6 and TRBJ2-1; D may be TRBD1 (5 bases). CDR1 and CDR2 (germline): SGHDT, YYEEEE. Trimming took 5 bases from V and 2 from J, leaving 5 bases between them. The CDR3 spans 12 residues. DNA for the CDR3: TGTGCCAGCAGGGACACCTACAATGAGCAGTTCTTC. This codes for CASRDTYNEQFF.

Worth noting for this clonotype: This sequence may be a read error, since a much larger clone differs from it by one base. This rearrangement joins TRBV6-1 to TRBJ1-1, with TRBD1 matching over 8 bases. Germline loops: CDR1 MNHNS, CDR2 SASEGT. CDR3 length: 15 residues. The CDR3 region has the DNA TGTGCCTGCAGTGAACAGGGGGAGCCGAACACTGAAGCTTTCTTT. It encodes CACSEQGEPNTEAFF.

This clonotype was seen repeatedly, ten times or more. This chain joins TRBV29-1 and TRBJ1-2; perhaps TRBD1 as D (5 bases). Trimming stripped 0 bases from V and 2 bases from J, with 10 bases between. The V gene's germline CDR1 is SQVTM and CDR2 ANQGSEA. The CDR3 has 14 residues. The CDR3 DNA sequence: TGCAGCGTTGAAGATCGCCAGGGCAACTATGGCTACACCTTC. Protein product: CSVEDRQGNYGYTF.

In its sample, this clonotype ranks as medium-sized. This chain connects TRBV5-1 to TRBJ1-1, with D perhaps TRBD1 (6 bases). Germline V gene lookup returns CDR1 SGHRS and CDR2 YFSETQ. The CDR3 covers 15 residues. V was cut by 7 bases and J by 1 base, with 17 bases left in between. In DNA, the CDR3 is TGCGCCAGCTCGCTACAGGGACTTTGGAACACTGAAGCTTTCTTT. Translating gives CASSLQGLWNTEAFF. The variable domain in full, completed from reference TRBV5-1 and TRBJ1-1, reads KAGVTQTPRYLIKTRGQQVTLSCSPISGHRSVSWYQQTPGQGLQFLFEYFSETQRNKGNFPGRFSGRQFSNSRSEMNVSTLELGDSALYLCASSLQGLWNTEAFFGQGTRLTVV.

As concerns this clonotype: This may arise from a read error, as a much more abundant clone is one base away. V is TRBV4-2 and J is TRBJ2-1; D unresolved. Germline values: CDR1 LGHNA, CDR2 YNFKEQ. V was cut by 0 bases and J by 3 bases, with 12 bases left in between. The CDR3 has 16 amino acids. The CDR3 DNA reads TGTGCCAGCAGCCAAGATGAGTACGCCTGCTACAATGAGCAGTTCTTC. This encodes CASSQDEYACYNEQFF.

The sample holds many counts of this clonotype. This chain links TRBV5-1 with TRBJ2-3; possibly TRBD1 for D (5 bases). Germline loops: CDR1 SGHRS, CDR2 YFSETQ. The CDR3 extends over 14 amino acids. Deletions cut 2 bases from V and 0 bases from J, with 7 bases between. The chain's CDR3 is CASSFGQSTDTQYF. The CDR3 DNA reads as TGCGCCAGCAGCTTTGGACAAAGCACAGATACGCAGTATTTT.

Concerning this clonotype itself: With a much larger clone just one base away, this may be a read error. The chain recombines TRBV4-3 with TRBJ2-7; perhaps D is TRBD1 or TRBD2 (5 bases each). Germline CDR1 is LGHNA and CDR2 is YSLEER. The CDR3 covers 16 residues. V was trimmed by 0 bases and J by 5 bases, leaving 17 bases between them. In DNA, the CDR3 is TGCGCCAGCAGCCAAGAACCGGGGCAGTGTGGCGACGAGCAGTACTTC. This sequence encodes CASSQEPGQCGDEQYF.

By share, this clonotype ranks as medium-sized. V usage is TRBV6-5 and J usage is TRBJ1-2; D may be TRBD1 (5 bases). Germline V gene data show CDR1 as MNHEY and CDR2 as SVGAGI. The CDR3 consists of 13 residues. The V and J ends lost 5 bases and 4 bases respectively, with 11 bases between them. The CDR3 here is CASSGAGPYGYTF. As DNA, the CDR3 is TGTGCCAGCAGTGGGGCAGGCCCCTATGGCTACACCTTC.

This chain links TRBV20-1 with TRBJ1-1; D is perhaps TRBD1 (5 bases). The CDR3 is made up of 16 amino acids. Trimming took off 5 bases at V and 2 bases at J, with 21 bases between the two ends. CDR1 and CDR2 (germline): DFQATT, SNEGSKA (reference sequence). The CDR3 coding sequence is TGCAGTGCTTTAGACAGAGGGAGTGTTGGAAACACTGAAGCTTTCTTT. It yields the protein CSALDRGSVGNTEAFF.